Detailed here is one TCR beta chain. The data stem from a study of blood T cell repertoires in COVID-19. Turning to the study itself: Acute and convalescent COVID-19 samples came from the United States, Italy and Spain. T cells, B-cell-depleted T cells, or PBMCs provided the cDNA or gDNA that served as material.

In the authors' workflow: Nucleated cell counts were estimated from reference gene primer amplification. TCRdb keeps only in-frame clones here, not all; method: immunoSEQ multiplex PCR. That table supplies the V and J calls and clone size; D and trimming were determined from the DNA. This sample has some 150,000 clones, with approximately 80% found just once. The CDR3 extends over 13 amino acids. V was trimmed by 3 bases and J by 11 bases, leaving 14 bases between them. Germline loops: CDR1 LNHDA, CDR2 SQIVND (reference sequence). V is TRBV19 and J is TRBJ1-5, with a tentative D call TRBD1 (6 bases). Material for sequencing was peripheral blood. The TCR originated in a human donor in a cohort sampled during active COVID-19. The CDR3 nucleotides are TGTGCCAGTAGTATGCGGGGGGCCCGTGCCCAGCATTTT. It yields the protein CASSMRGARAQHF.